A single sample gave rise to the 30 T cell receptor beta chains below, sequenced in a study of control samples from healthy donors and cancer patients. Measured with immunoSEQ multiplex PCR; TCRdb has only the in-frame clones, and not every one. The table records about 94,000 clones, 90% of them present only once. Sequencing input: blood. The source of these receptors is a woman under 30 in good health.

The chain is built from TRBV6-1 and TRBJ1-6; tentative D call: TRBD1 (5 bases). Germline CDR1 reads MNHNS; CDR2 reads SASEGT. V was trimmed by 3 bases and J by 5 bases, leaving 14 bases between them. The length of the CDR3 is 16 residues. The CDR3 DNA sequence: TGTGCCAGCAGTGAGGGCAGGACACGGAATAATTCACCCCTCCACTTT. This translates into CASSEGRTRNNSPLHF.

The J gene is TRBJ2-3, the V gene TRBV25-1; 8 nucleotides align to TRBD1. The CDR3 extends over 14 amino acids. In germline, CDR1 is MGHDK, CDR2 SYGVNS. The V and J ends lost 3 bases and 3 bases, in that order; junction bases with no gene match: 2. The CDR3 DNA reads TGTGCCAGCAGTGACAACAGGGGGACAGATACGCAGTATTTT. It yields the protein CASSDNRGTDTQYF.

J is TRBJ1-1 and V is TRBV27; the D gene is possibly TRBD1 (5 bases). V lost 5 bases and J 4 bases, leaving 14 bases between the germline ends. CDR3 length equals 14 residues. CDR1 is MNHEY and CDR2 is SMNVEV in the germline V gene (reference sequence). CDR3 coding DNA: TGTGCCAGCAGTGCCGGGACCGCTCCCACTGAAGCTTTCTTT. Its translation: CASSAGTAPTEAFF.

The chain joins TRBV7-3 to TRBJ1-3, with 9 positions matching TRBD1. This CDR3 comprises 16 residues. J lost 1 base, V lost 5 bases, and 6 bases had no gene match. The germline V gene has CDR1 SGHTA and CDR2 FQGTGA. The CDR3 DNA sequence: TGTGCCAGCAGCGGACAGGGGTGGGGGTCTGGAAACACCATATATTTT. Translating it yields CASSGQGWGSGNTIYF.

The CDR3 loop is CASSDRGVGNQPQHF. CDR3 bases: TGTGCCAGCAGTGACCGGGGTGTAGGCAATCAGCCCCAGCATTTT. V gene TRBV2 combines with J gene TRBJ1-5, with unresolved D. Trimming removed 3 bases from V and 2 bases from J, with 11 bases in between. Germline values: CDR1 SNHLY, CDR2 FYNNEI. The CDR3 has 15 residues.

V usage is TRBV5-4 and J usage is TRBJ1-1, with D possibly being TRBD1 (6 bases). V lost 7 bases to trimming and J lost 4 bases, with 11 bases between them. This CDR3 spans 12 amino acids. The germline CDR1 and CDR2 sequences are SGHNT and YYREEE (reference sequence). The CDR3 nucleotides are TGTGCCAGCTCGGTGGGGGCCACTGAAGCTTTCTTT. This codes for CASSVGATEAFF. The full variable domain, in which reference TRBV5-4 and TRBJ1-1 provide the parts outside the CDR3, is ETGVTQSPTHLIKTRGQQVTLRCSSQSGHNTVSWYQQALGQGPQFIFQYYREEENGRGNFPPRFSGLQFPNYSSELNVNALELDDSALYLCASSVGATEAFFGQGTRLTVV.

The chain is built from TRBV5-1 and TRBJ2-5; maybe TRBD2 (6 bases). CDR1 and CDR2 (germline): SGHRS, YFSETQ. CDR3 length: 16 residues. Trimming shortened V by 0 bases and J by 4 bases, and 16 bases separated the two germline ends. The CDR3 DNA sequence: TGCGCCAGCAGCTTGGTGAGGGCGGGGCTTGGAGAGACCCAGTACTTC. Protein: CASSLVRAGLGETQYF.

The CDR3 reads CASSLDKGSFGNRNTEAFF. The CDR3 DNA follows: TGTGCCAGCAGCTTAGATAAGGGTTCCTTCGGGAATAGGAACACTGAAGCTTTCTTT. The rearrangement links TRBV11-3 to TRBJ1-1; no reliable D call. The CDR3 sequence is 19 residues long. V lost 0 bases to trimming and J lost 1 base, with 21 bases between them. CDR1 is SGHNT, CDR2 YENEEA, per germline.

CDR3 region: CASSQNSYEQYF. Here the CDR3 DNA reads TGTGCCAGCAGCCAAAACAGCTACGAGCAGTACTTC. The V gene is TRBV3-1 (or the pseudogene TRBV3-2), the J gene TRBJ2-7; D unresolved. Trimming shortened V by 2 bases and J by 3 bases, and 5 bases separated the two germline ends. Per the germline V gene, CDR1 is LGHDT and CDR2 is YNNKEL (reference sequence). The CDR3 sequence is 12 residues long.

The CDR3 sequence: CASSQLVTEAFF. DNA of the CDR3: TGTGCCAGCAGCCAATTGGTTACTGAAGCTTTCTTT. V usage is TRBV14 and J usage is TRBJ1-1; D is ambiguous. V was shortened by 2 bases and J by 5 bases, with 6 bases between the two germline ends. The length of the CDR3 is 12 residues. CDR1 is SGHDN, CDR2 FVKESK, per germline.

The chain is built from TRBV15 and TRBJ1-6; TRBD1 agrees at 7 bases. Germline assignment: CDR1 LNHNV and CDR2 YYDKDF (reference sequence). The V and J ends lost 3 bases and 10 bases, in that order; junction bases with no gene match: 12. This CDR3 is built from 16 residues. The CDR3 bases are TGTGCCACCAGCAGGAAAACAGGGGCCTGGGGATCACCCCTCCACTTT. It yields the protein CATSRKTGAWGSPLHF.

V and J are TRBV15 and TRBJ1-6; D is ambiguous. The CDR3 contains 14 residues. Germline CDR1 reads LNHNV; CDR2 reads YYDKDF (reference sequence). Trimming took off 0 bases at V and 10 bases at J, with 10 bases between the two ends. CDR3 sequence reads: CATSRESETSPLHF. CDR3 nucleotides: TGTGCCACCAGCAGAGAGAGCGAGACCTCACCCCTCCACTTT.

This clone was found a few times. The chain links TRBV7-9 to TRBJ1-2, with 8 positions matching TRBD1. Trimming removed 3 bases from V and 6 bases from J; junction bases left unmatched: 12. Germline loops: CDR1 SEHNR, CDR2 FQNEAQ (reference sequence). The CDR3 is 16 residues long. Here the CDR3 DNA reads TGTGCCAGCAGCTTGTATTCGGCAGGGGGCAACAATGGCTACACCTTC. Encoded protein: CASSLYSAGGNNGYTF.

The CDR3: CASSYAGQTSGYTF. In DNA form, the CDR3 reads TGTGCCAGCAGTTATGCGGGACAGACGAGTGGCTACACCTTC. The J gene is TRBJ1-2, the V gene TRBV6-5, with TRBD1 matching over 7 bases. The V gene end was trimmed by 3 bases and the J gene end by 7 bases; junction bases not matched to a gene: 8. Germline V gene lookup returns CDR1 MNHEY and CDR2 SVGAGI. The CDR3 runs to 14 residues.

The chain carries TRBV7-9 and TRBJ2-5, with 7 nucleotides matching TRBD2. The CDR3 extends over 14 amino acids. Germline-derived CDR1 and CDR2 are SEHNR and FQNEAQ (reference sequence). The V and J ends lost 4 bases and 3 bases, in that order; junction bases with no gene match: 5. The DNA for the CDR3 is TGTGCCAGCAGCTCGGGCCGGGGGGAAGAGACCCAGTACTTC. Translated, it gives CASSSGRGEETQYF.

CDR3 amino acids: CASSQASRGSSYEQYF. Here the CDR3 DNA reads TGCGCCAGCAGCCAAGCTTCACGGGGGAGCTCCTACGAGCAGTACTTC. The gene calls are TRBV4-1 and TRBJ2-7; D might be TRBD2 (6 bases). This CDR3 has 16 residues. V was cut by 1 base and J by 0 bases, with 13 bases left in between. Germline V gene lookup returns CDR1 MGHRA and CDR2 YSYEKL.

The chain links TRBV6-6 to TRBJ1-3, with 7 bases identical to TRBD1. Germline CDR1 is MNHNY and CDR2 is SVGAGI (reference sequence). V was pared by 0 bases and J by 1 base, with 0 bases of the junction left unmatched. CDR3 size: 15 residues. The CDR3 sequence is CASSYSQGSGNTIYF. CDR3 bases: TGTGCCAGCAGTTACTCACAGGGGTCTGGAAACACCATATATTTT.

The rearrangement joins TRBV10-2 to TRBJ2-7; possibly TRBD2 for D (6 bases). This CDR3 has 13 amino acids. V was shortened by 8 bases and J by 2 bases, with 13 bases between the two germline ends. Germline-derived CDR1 and CDR2 are WSHSY and SAAADI. In DNA, the CDR3 is TGCGCCAGCGGGGGGACCAAGACCTACGAGCAGTACTTC. It translates to CASGGTKTYEQYF.

The chain uses TRBV19 and TRBJ1-6; D not resolved. V gave up 7 bases and J gave up 16 bases, with 17 bases separating them. This CDR3 has 12 residues. The germline CDR1 and CDR2 sequences are LNHDA and SQIVND (reference sequence). CDR3 bases: TGTGCCAGTAACCGATTCCAAGACCCTCTCCACTTT. The encoded protein is CASNRFQDPLHF.

The chain joins TRBV6-6 to TRBJ1-1, with 8 bases lining up with TRBD1. CDR1 is MNHNY and CDR2 is SVGAGI in the germline V gene (reference sequence). With 2 bases clipped from V and 2 bases from J, the junction kept 7 bases outside the gene matches. The CDR3 spans 16 residues. Here the CDR3 reads CASSYPQGAPNTEAFF. The DNA of the CDR3 is TGTGCCAGCAGTTACCCCCAGGGGGCGCCTAACACTGAAGCTTTCTTT.

The chain carries TRBV5-6 and TRBJ1-5; no reliable D call. V was cut by 0 bases and J by 4 bases, with 8 bases left in between. The CDR3 loop spans 14 amino acids. From germline, CDR1 is SGHDT and CDR2 YYEEEE. The CDR3 loop reads CASSLGIANQPQHF. The CDR3 DNA reads TGTGCCAGCAGCTTGGGCATCGCGAATCAGCCCCAGCATTTT.

The chain recombines TRBV9 with TRBJ1-1, with 7 bases matching TRBD1. The CDR3 sequence is 14 residues long. V lost 2 bases and J lost 7; bases outside the gene matches: 8. The V gene's germline CDR1 is SGDLS and CDR2 YYNGEE. CDR3 in DNA: TGTGCCAGCAGCGTGACAGGGAATGCGGTTGAAGCTTTCTTT. It translates to CASSVTGNAVEAFF. Full variable domain (remainder filled in from reference TRBV9 and TRBJ1-1): DSGVTQTPKHLITATGQRVTLRCSPRSGDLSVYWYQQSLDQGLQFLIQYYNGEERAKGNILERFSAQQFPDLHSELNLSSLELGDSALYFCASSVTGNAVEAFFGQGTRLTVV.

J is TRBJ2-2 and V is TRBV7-2; D unclear. V lost 1 base and J 3 bases, leaving 6 bases between the germline ends. There are 14 residues in the CDR3. Germline V lookup: CDR1 SGHTA, CDR2 FQGNSA. The CDR3 here is CASSLGVHTGELFF. CDR3 nucleotides: TGTGCCAGCAGCTTAGGTGTACACACCGGGGAGCTGTTTTTT.

The chain has TRBV2 and TRBJ1-2, with D unresolved. The germline gives CDR1 SNHLY, CDR2 FYNNEI. The CDR3 runs 13 residues. Trimming removed 3 bases at V and 4 bases at J, with 9 bases between. The CDR3 sequence is CASSEGLSYGYTF. CDR3 bases: TGTGCCAGCAGTGAGGGGTTAAGCTATGGCTACACCTTC. The full variable domain, rest sourced from reference TRBV2 and TRBJ1-2, is EPEVTQTPSHQVTQMGQEVILRCVPISNHLYFYWYRQILGQKVEFLVSFYNNEISEKSEIFDDQFSVERPDGSNFTLKIRSTKLEDSAMYFCASSEGLSYGYTFGSGTRLTVV.

This chain joins TRBV19 and TRBJ1-4; tentatively, D is TRBD1 (5 bases). The germline V and J ends were trimmed by 2 bases and 4 bases, with 8 bases remaining between them. The germline V gene has CDR1 LNHDA and CDR2 SQIVND (reference sequence). The CDR3 spans 14 residues. The chain's CDR3 is CASSISGLNEKLFF. The CDR3 DNA reads TGTGCCAGTAGTATATCGGGGCTTAATGAAAAACTGTTTTTT. Full variable domain (remainder filled in from reference TRBV19 and TRBJ1-4): DGGITQSPKYLFRKEGQNVTLSCEQNLNHDAMYWYRQDPGQGLRLIYYSQIVNDFQKGDIAEGYSVSREKKESFPLTVTSAQKNPTAFYLCASSISGLNEKLFFGSGTQLSVL.

The rearrangement uses TRBV28 and TRBJ1-5; D unclear. Germline V CDR1 and CDR2: MDHEN, SYDVKM. V gave up 6 bases and J gave up 4 bases, with 7 bases separating them. The CDR3 consists of 12 residues. The CDR3, as DNA: TGTGCCAGCAGGGACGGGAATCAGCCCCAGCATTTT. It encodes CASRDGNQPQHF.

The CDR3 DNA follows: TGTGCCAGCAGCGTACGGGACAAGGGGTATGGAGGCTACACCTTC. Encoded protein: CASSVRDKGYGGYTF. V and J are TRBV9 and TRBJ1-2; a possible D gene is TRBD1 (6 bases). This CDR3 region has 15 residues. CDR1 is SGDLS, CDR2 YYNGEE, per germline. Trimming took off 1 base at V and 8 bases at J, with 18 bases between the two ends.

The gene calls are TRBV3-1 (or the pseudogene TRBV3-2) and TRBJ1-2; 9 nucleotides match TRBD1. From germline, CDR1 is LGHDT and CDR2 YNNKEL (reference sequence). Losses at the gene ends were 5 bases for V and 4 bases for J; bases not matched to a gene: 5. The CDR3 consists of 14 residues. The CDR3 sequence: CASSYTGGSYGYTF. The CDR3 DNA reads as TGTGCCAGCAGCTATACAGGGGGCAGCTATGGCTACACCTTC.

The V gene is TRBV19, the J gene TRBJ2-7; D is possibly TRBD1 (6 bases). Germline V gene sequence: CDR1 LNHDA, CDR2 SQIVND (reference sequence). This CDR3 has 11 residues. The V gene lost 9 bases and the J gene lost 1 base, with 7 bases spanning the gap. The CDR3 here is CASGQSYEQYF. The CDR3 DNA follows: TGTGCCAGCGGACAGTCCTACGAGCAGTACTTC.

The chain joins TRBV5-8 to TRBJ2-7; D is unresolved. With 1 base removed from V and 3 bases from J, the gap between germline ends came to 8 bases. CDR3 size: 13 residues. Per the germline V gene, CDR1 is SGHTS and CDR2 is YDEGEE. The CDR3 coding sequence is TGTGCCAGCAGCTTGAGACCCTACTACGAGCAGTACTTC. Translating gives CASSLRPYYEQYF.